The source of this TCR beta chain is a study of OX40 agonist ivuxolimab in advanced cancers. Turning to the study itself: The drug used for patients, ivuxolimab, was an agonistic anti-OX40 (CD134) antibody. Patients were infused with ivuxolimab every 2 weeks at 0.01 to 10 mg/kg.

TCRdb keeps only in-frame clones here, not all; method: immunoSEQ multiplex PCR. There are 35,000 to 40,000 clones in the sample; about 78% occur only once, and approximately 22% lies in the top ten. Germline assignment: CDR1 SGDLS and CDR2 YYNGEE. V lost 4 bases, J lost 3 bases, and 13 bases lay in between. The CDR3 totals 15 residues. Blood was sampled at baseline, cycle 4 day 1, and cycle 7 day 1. Source: CD4+ or CD8+ T cells sorted from blood, taken in a trial of the OX40 agonist ivuxolimab. The genes are TRBV9 and TRBJ2-2; D unresolved. The receptor comes from an adult with an advanced solid tumor such as melanoma, head and neck, liver or kidney cancer. CDR3 in DNA: TGTGCCAGCAGCTCCCCGAGTATCGACACCGGGGAGCTGTTTTTT. Residues: CASSSPSIDTGELFF.